Listed here are 19 T cell receptor beta chains from one sample, sequenced in a study of control samples from healthy donors and cancer patients. Sequencing was performed with immunoSEQ multiplex PCR; in TCRdb, only in-frame clones are kept and a portion is missing. The sample includes some 190,000 clones. Sequenced: blood. The receptor source for this set is a woman under 40 in good health.

The V gene is TRBV27, the J gene TRBJ2-1; 11 bases are shared with TRBD2. V lost 4 bases to trimming and J lost 1 base; unmatched junction nucleotides: 15. The CDR3 has 20 amino acids. Germline V gene sequence: CDR1 MNHEY, CDR2 SMNVEV (reference sequence). CDR3 sequence (DNA): TGTGCCAGCAGTTCCCTTGACCGTAGCGGGGGGGCTAAGTCCTACAATGAGCAGTTCTTC. It yields the protein CASSSLDRSGGAKSYNEQFF.

CDR3 loop: CASSLQGIYGYTF. CDR3 in DNA: TGTGCCAGCAGCCTACAGGGGATCTATGGCTACACCTTC. The chain carries TRBV13 and TRBJ1-2; 7 bases agree with TRBD1. This CDR3 has 13 residues. V was clipped by 5 bases and J by 4 bases; unmatched bases: 4. Germline CDR1 is PRHDT and CDR2 is FYEKMQ (reference sequence). Full variable domain (outside the CDR3, taken from reference TRBV13 and TRBJ1-2): AAGVIQSPRHLIKEKRETATLKCYPIPRHDTVYWYQQGPGQDPQFLISFYEKMQSDKGSIPDRFSAQQFSDYHSELNMSSLELGDSALYFCASSLQGIYGYTFGSGTRLTVV.

Notes on this clone: A read error may account for a junction end that differs from germline. The rearrangement uses TRBV5-1 and TRBJ1-2; possible D gene TRBD1, 5 bases. Germline V CDR1 and CDR2: SGHRS, YFSETQ. The CDR3 contains 13 residues. The CDR3 DNA sequence: TGCGCCAGCAGCGGAGGGACGGTTTATGACTACACCTTC. It translates to CASSGGTVYDYTF.

This chain uses TRBV29-1 with TRBJ1-5, with D hard to call. Trimming stripped 4 bases from V and 2 bases from J, with 12 bases between. Germline CDR1 and CDR2: SQVTM and ANQGSEA. CDR3 length equals 14 residues. For the CDR3, the DNA is TGCAGCGTTGTAGACGGGGAGGGCAATCAGCCCCAGCATTTT. Encoded protein: CSVVDGEGNQPQHF.

The chain carries TRBV18 and TRBJ1-4; no definite D call. CDR1 is KGHSH, CDR2 LQKENI, per germline. The CDR3 is 15 amino acids. Trimming cost V 0 bases and J 3 bases, with 8 bases left between them. This CDR3 is CASSPPLVSNEKLFF. The CDR3 nucleotides are TGTGCCAGCTCACCACCATTGGTATCTAATGAAAAACTGTTTTTT.

The rearrangement links TRBV9 to TRBJ2-1; D possibly uses TRBD1 or TRBD2 (5 bases each). Germline loops: CDR1 SGDLS, CDR2 YYNGEE. Trimming removed 4 bases from V and 2 bases from J, with 19 bases in between. The CDR3 runs to 17 residues. Here the CDR3 DNA reads TGTGCCAGCAGCCCGGTAGTTGGGACGGGGCCCTACAATGAGCAGTTCTTC. It translates to CASSPVVGTGPYNEQFF.

This chain joins TRBV6-5 and TRBJ1-6; tentative D call: TRBD1 (5 bases). This CDR3 is 14 amino acids long. CDR1 and CDR2 (germline): MNHEY, SVGAGI. V gave up 11 bases and J gave up 6 bases, with 17 bases separating them. DNA of the CDR3: TGTGCCTCACGTGGGGCCCATCCTAATTCACCCCTCCACTTT. Amino acid sequence: CASRGAHPNSPLHF.

The chain links TRBV18 to TRBJ1-2; a weak D match, TRBD1 (6 bases). Trimming removed 3 bases at V and 5 bases at J, with 13 bases between. CDR1 is KGHSH and CDR2 is LQKENI in the germline V gene. The CDR3 consists of 14 residues. The DNA for the CDR3 is TGTGCCAGCTCACCGGTGGGGGGCGAGTATGGCTACACCTTC. Encoded protein: CASSPVGGEYGYTF. Full variable domain (remainder filled in from reference TRBV18 and TRBJ1-2): NAGVMQNPRHLVRRRGQEARLRCSPMKGHSHVYWYRQLPEEGLKFMVYLQKENIIDESGMPKERFSAEFPKEGPSILRIQQVVRGDSAAYFCASSPVGGEYGYTFGSGTRLTVV.

The V and J genes are TRBV28 and TRBJ1-6, with 7 bases aligning to TRBD1. Unmatched junction bases numbered 5, after V lost 5 bases and J lost 7 bases. This CDR3 region has 14 residues. CDR1 is MDHEN, CDR2 SYDVKM, per germline. The CDR3 reads CASSLGQMNSPLHF. CDR3 DNA: TGTGCCAGCAGTCTGGGACAGATGAATTCACCCCTCCACTTT.

CDR3 loop: CASSASSYNEQFF. In DNA, the CDR3 is TGTGCCAGCAGCGCCAGCTCCTACAATGAGCAGTTCTTC. The genes are TRBV7-3 and TRBJ2-1; unclear D gene. CDR1 is SGHTA and CDR2 is FQGTGA in the germline V gene. V was clipped by 5 bases and J by 0 bases, with 5 bases between them. CDR3 length: 13 residues.

The chain has TRBV4-1 and TRBJ2-3; 7 bases fit TRBD1. The CDR3 has 16 residues. V gave up 5 bases and J gave up 2 bases; unmatched junction bases: 10. CDR1 is MGHRA, CDR2 YSYEKL, per germline. Written as DNA, the CDR3 is TGCGCCAGCAGCGCTTATCCGGGACAGCCCACAGATACGCAGTATTTT. Amino acid sequence: CASSAYPGQPTDTQYF.

This rearrangement joins TRBV5-1 to TRBJ2-7; weak D call: TRBD1 (6 bases). CDR3 length: 15 residues. V shed 0 bases and J shed 3 bases, with 13 bases lying between them. Germline lookup yields CDR1 SGHRS and CDR2 YFSETQ. The CDR3 is CASSLGNPGVYEQYF. Here the CDR3 DNA reads TGCGCCAGCAGCTTGGGTAATCCAGGGGTCTACGAGCAGTACTTC.

The rearrangement uses TRBV27 and TRBJ1-2, with D unclear. V was clipped by 0 bases and J by 6 bases, with 8 bases between them. The length of the CDR3 is 13 residues. Germline V gene sequence: CDR1 MNHEY, CDR2 SMNVEV (reference sequence). CDR3 nucleotide sequence: TGTGCCAGCAGTTTATCCCCAAGGGATGGCTACACCTTC. Translated, it gives CASSLSPRDGYTF.

V usage is TRBV28 and J usage is TRBJ1-1; D may be TRBD1 (6 bases). V was cut by 3 bases and J by 10 bases, with 24 bases left in between. The CDR3 totals 16 residues. CDR1 is MDHEN and CDR2 is SYDVKM in the germline V gene. The CDR3 sequence: CASSFIQGLSVTRAFF. CDR3 nucleotides: TGTGCCAGCAGTTTCATACAGGGCCTGAGTGTAACGCGAGCTTTCTTT.

This sequence joins TRBV4-1 and TRBJ2-2, with a tentative D call TRBD2 (6 bases). This CDR3 has 19 amino acids. V was pared by 4 bases and J by 2 bases, with 23 bases between. Per germline, CDR1 MGHRA and CDR2 YSYEKL. The CDR3 sequence: CASSRKALSGGVNTGELFF. The CDR3 nucleotides read TGCGCCAGCAGCCGAAAAGCCCTAAGCGGCGGGGTAAACACCGGGGAGCTGTTTTTT.

The chain uses TRBV21-1 and TRBJ1-2; whether TRBD1, the table's D call, matches the DNA was not checked. TRBV21-1 is listed as a pseudogene. The CDR3 is made up of 16 amino acids. CDR3 bases: TGTGCCAGCAGCAAAGGACAGGGAATCTTTAACTATGGCTACACCTTC. Translating gives CASSKGQGIFNYGYTF.

The J gene is TRBJ2-7, the V gene TRBV7-2; no clear D gene. The CDR3 runs to 16 residues. CDR1 and CDR2 (germline): SGHTA, FQGNSA. Trimming removed 4 bases at V and 1 base at J, with 17 bases between. DNA of the CDR3: TGTGCCAGCAGCTACCGCGGCATCTTGGGATCCTACGAGCAGTACTTC. It specifies CASSYRGILGSYEQYF.

The chain has TRBV28 and TRBJ1-2; 8 positions match TRBD1. The ends lost 5 bases at V and 6 bases at J; junction bases unmatched: 17. Germline V gives CDR1 MDHEN, CDR2 SYDVKM. This CDR3 has 17 residues. CDR3 sequence reads: CASSLPSGGSLWNGYTF. The CDR3 coding sequence is TGTGCCAGCAGTCTTCCCTCAGGGGGCTCCCTTTGGAATGGCTACACCTTC.

V and J are TRBV6-5 and TRBJ1-1; unclear D gene. The germline CDR1 and CDR2 sequences are MNHEY and SVGAGI. V lost 6 bases, J lost 8 bases, and 16 bases lay in between. This CDR3 has 13 amino acids. CDR3 bases: TGTGCCAGCAGCTACGTGATCGATGAAGAAGCTTTCTTT. This encodes CASSYVIDEEAFF.